The entry below describes one T cell receptor (beta chain). Antigen specificity is unknown. This sample stems from a study of T cell responses to AZD1222 COVID-19 vaccine. General study findings and limits: White British ancestry dominated among donors, who included more females, and clonal diversity was possibly underestimated. Spike-specific TCR breadth and depth grew following two AZD1222 doses. Only a handful of people who got AZD1222 tested seropositive at baseline. Variant regions that are unmutated are reportedly the target of nearly half of spike-specific TCRs.

Sequenced by immunoSEQ multiplex PCR; TCRdb stores in-frame clones only, minus some. The sample shows 75,000 to 100,000 clones, approximately 86% of them seen only once. Material: peripheral blood, obtained on day 0 of MenACWY control vaccination. This clonotype originated in an adult in good health.

The CDR3 protein is CASSIQGNNSPLHF. The CDR3 DNA reads TGTGCCAGTAGTATACAGGGGAACAATTCACCCCTCCACTTT. The J gene is TRBJ1-6, the V gene TRBV19; tentatively, D is TRBD1 (6 bases). Per the germline V gene, CDR1 is LNHDA and CDR2 is SQIVND (reference sequence). The CDR3 has 14 residues. V was pared by 2 bases and J by 7 bases, with 9 bases between.